The next 19 T cell receptor beta chains were all read from a single sample in a study of T-cell memory formation after mild COVID-19. Via MiXCR, TCRdb re-called the 5' RACE reads, giving one row per CDR3 protein. The sample shows roughly 550,000 distinct CDR3 sequences, roughly 20% of them seen only once. Sequenced input: PBMCs or a T cell subset sorted from them (not recorded which). These receptors were obtained from an adult woman who had mild COVID-19 (a few samples of this study predate the infection). Cell type and time point are not known.

The V gene is TRBV7-2, the J gene TRBJ1-5, with D tentatively TRBD1 (6 bases). V was trimmed by 5 bases and J by 4 bases, leaving 15 bases between them. The CDR3 totals 15 residues. CDR1 is SGHTA and CDR2 is FQGNSA in the germline V gene. CDR3 residues: CASSRLLGANQPQHF. CDR3 DNA: TGTGCCAGCAGCCGACTTCTGGGGGCAAATCAGCCCCAGCATTTT.

V is TRBV20-1 and J is TRBJ1-5; a possible D gene is TRBD1 (5 bases). CDR3 length equals 16 residues. Deletions cut 0 bases from V and 7 bases from J, with 19 bases between. CDR1 is DFQATT and CDR2 is SNEGSKA in the germline V gene (reference sequence). The CDR3 sequence is CSARDSHGGKVQPQHF. The CDR3 region has the DNA TGCAGTGCTAGAGATTCACACGGGGGAAAGGTACAGCCCCAGCATTTT.

The chain recombines TRBV12-3 or TRBV12-4 with TRBJ2-7, with 7 bases lining up with TRBD1. Trimming cost V 6 bases and J 3 bases; bases outside gene matches: 5. The CDR3 is made up of 13 amino acids. The CDR3 is CASSPGQIYEQYF. CDR3 coding DNA: TGTGCCAGCAGCCCGGGACAGATCTACGAGCAGTACTTC.

This clonotype was counted between two and nine times. This chain connects TRBV2 to TRBJ2-3, with 9 nucleotides matching TRBD2. The CDR3 is 17 residues long. Germline CDR1 reads SNHLY; CDR2 reads FYNNEI. V shed 6 bases, J shed 2 bases, and the junction held 12 bases outside the gene matches. The CDR3 loop reads CASRGPTGTSPTDTQYF. The CDR3 coding sequence is TGTGCCAGCAGGGGACCCACCGGGACTAGCCCCACAGATACGCAGTATTTT.

The chain joins TRBV4-1 to TRBJ1-2; 10 bases map to TRBD1. Germline CDR1 reads MGHRA; CDR2 reads YSYEKL. The J segment lost 8 bases and the V segment lost 4 bases, leaving 10 bases of the junction unmatched. CDR3 length equals 15 residues. This CDR3 reads CASSPLKGTGDGYTF. CDR3 DNA sequence: TGCGCCAGCAGCCCCCTTAAGGGGACAGGGGACGGCTACACCTTC.

The chain carries TRBV6-1 and TRBJ2-1; D not certain. CDR1 is MNHNS, CDR2 SASEGT, per germline. The CDR3 length is 8 residues. Deletions cut 10 bases from V and 6 bases from J, with 1 base between. The CDR3 bases are TGTGCCACCAATGAGCAGTTCTTC. It encodes CATNEQFF.

This clonotype was seen a few times. The chain combines TRBV29-1 with TRBJ1-2; D unclear. The germline CDR1 and CDR2 sequences are SQVTM and ANQGSEA. V was pared by 0 bases and J by 4 bases, with 21 bases between. The CDR3 covers 17 residues. The CDR3 DNA follows: TGCAGCGTTGAAGATCAGGTGGCCGCGGACCGGGGCTATGGCTACACCTTC. It codes for CSVEDQVAADRGYGYTF.

This clonotype was observed a few times. This chain connects TRBV2 to TRBJ2-7; 10 bases are a match to TRBD1. V lost 4 bases and J lost 4; bases outside the gene matches: 4. There are 14 residues in the CDR3. CDR1 is SNHLY, CDR2 FYNNEI, per germline. The CDR3 bases are TGTGCCAGCAGTGGACAGGGGGCGATTTACGAGCAGTACTTC. This gives the protein CASSGQGAIYEQYF.

In this sample, this clonotype turned up a few times. The chain has TRBV11-2 and TRBJ2-1; D may match TRBD1 or TRBD2 (6 bases each). CDR1 and CDR2 from the germline V gene are SGHAT and FQNNGV. CDR3 length: 15 residues. Trimming shortened V by 3 bases and J by 5 bases, and 14 bases separated the two germline ends. CDR3 sequence (DNA): TGTGCCAGCAGCTTGTGGTCGGGGGCCAACAATGAGCAGTTCTTC. Its translation is CASSLWSGANNEQFF.

This clonotype occurred a few times. The chain couples TRBV27 to TRBJ2-7; tentative D call: TRBD2 (6 bases). CDR1 MNHEY and CDR2 SMNVEV come from the germline V gene (reference sequence). The CDR3 is made up of 16 amino acids. The V end lost 1 base, the J end lost 0 bases, and 13 bases lay between the germline ends. The CDR3 region has the DNA TGTGCCAGCAGTTTATTCCGGGGGACCGCCTCCTACGAGCAGTACTTC. Protein sequence: CASSLFRGTASYEQYF.

The rearrangement joins TRBV3-1 to TRBJ2-1; 13 bases match TRBD2. The germline gives CDR1 LGHDT, CDR2 YNNKEL (reference sequence). The J segment lost 6 bases and the V segment lost 0 bases, leaving 2 bases of the junction unmatched. The CDR3 covers 16 residues. The CDR3 DNA reads TGTGCCAGCAGCCAAGAGAGACTAGCGGGAGGCAATGAGCAGTTCTTC. Its protein is CASSQERLAGGNEQFF.

The V and J genes are TRBV4-3 and TRBJ1-2, with D possibly matching TRBD1 (5 bases). Germline CDR1 and CDR2: LGHNA and YSLEER. The CDR3 is 15 amino acids. Trimming cost V 4 bases and J 4 bases, with 16 bases left between them. The CDR3 DNA reads as TGCGCCAGCAGCCCGGCCGGGGGACTGGTCTATGGCTACACCTTC. This encodes CASSPAGGLVYGYTF.

On this clonotype: This may stem from a read error, because a much larger clone lies one nucleotide away. As the CDR3 is not closed by the conserved phenylalanine or tryptophan, this likely results from a read error. The DNA of the CDR3 is TGCGCCAGCAGCCAAGAACTCCAACGGGGTAGCGATGAGCAGTTCATC. It translates to CASSQELQRGSDEQFI. The rearrangement uses TRBV4-3 and TRBJ2-1, with D maybe TRBD2 (5 bases). Per the germline V gene, CDR1 is LGHNA and CDR2 is YSLEER. V lost 0 bases, J lost 8 bases, and 17 bases lay in between. The CDR3 consists of 16 residues.

The chain joins TRBV20-1 to TRBJ1-2; D remains unclear. V gave up 1 base and J gave up 2 bases, with 8 bases separating them. This CDR3 has 13 amino acids. The V gene's germline CDR1 is DFQATT and CDR2 SNEGSKA (reference sequence). The CDR3 DNA reads as TGCAGTGCTAGAGTGCCCTCCAACTATGGCTACACCTTC. Amino acids: CSARVPSNYGYTF.

This clonotype was recorded at least ten times. The chain carries TRBV5-4 and TRBJ1-1; D is ambiguous. The CDR3 loop spans 13 amino acids. Germline V lookup: CDR1 SGHNT, CDR2 YYREEE (reference sequence). V was shortened by 5 bases and J by 5 bases, with 13 bases between the two germline ends. The CDR3 region has the DNA TGTGCCAGCAGGGGGTGGCAGGAGACTGAAGCTTTCTTT. It specifies CASRGWQETEAFF.

The chain carries TRBV14 and TRBJ1-1; 7 bases line up with TRBD1. From germline, CDR1 is SGHDN and CDR2 FVKESK. The CDR3 sequence is 14 residues long. V was clipped by 4 bases and J by 3 bases; unmatched bases: 5. The CDR3 sequence is CASSRLGGYTEAFF. DNA for the CDR3: TGTGCCAGCAGCCGCCTAGGGGGCTACACTGAAGCTTTCTTT.

This clonotype was counted only a few times. The chain employs TRBV5-6 and TRBJ2-3; TRBD2 aligns across 11 bases. Germline V gene data show CDR1 as SGHDT and CDR2 as YYEEEE. V trimming: 0 bases; J trimming: 7 bases; junction bases outside the gene matches: 7. This CDR3 has 16 residues. Here the CDR3 reads CASSLVISGGDYTQYF. The CDR3 coding sequence is TGTGCCAGCAGCTTGGTTATTAGCGGGGGGGATTATACGCAGTATTTT.

This clonotype was detected only a few times. The chain carries TRBV7-9 and TRBJ2-1; 9 bases fit TRBD2. Unmatched junction bases numbered 5, after V lost 5 bases and J lost 6 bases. From germline, CDR1 is SEHNR and CDR2 FQNEAQ (reference sequence). This CDR3 has 14 residues. The CDR3, as DNA: TGTGCCAGCAGCCCGGAGACTAGCGGCAATGAGCAGTTCTTC. Amino acids: CASSPETSGNEQFF.

CDR3 sequence (DNA): TGTGCCAGCAGTGAAGTAGGTCTCAAGGGGGTGGATGAGCAGTACTTC. Translated: CASSEVGLKGVDEQYF. This sequence joins TRBV6-1 and TRBJ2-7; D is perhaps TRBD1 (6 bases). CDR1 and CDR2 from the germline V gene are MNHNS and SASEGT. Trimming took off 1 base at V and 7 bases at J, with 20 bases between the two ends. This CDR3 spans 16 amino acids.